This TCR beta chain is drawn from a study of OX40 agonist ivuxolimab in advanced cancers. Study-wide context: Every 2 weeks, ivuxolimab was infused into the patients intravenously at between 0.01 and 10 mg/kg. Points from the study as a whole: CD8+ T cells averaged more expanded clones than CD4+.

Remarks on this clone: Its matching antigen is unknown.

The repertoire was sequenced with immunoSEQ multiplex PCR; TCRdb's copy has only in-frame clones and lacks some. The sample has 25,000 to 30,000 clones, about 77% seen once. Trimming removed 4 bases at V and 7 bases at J, with 17 bases between. In germline, CDR1 is LNHDA, CDR2 SQIVND (reference sequence). The CDR3 is 15 residues long. V is TRBV19 and J is TRBJ1-5; D gene ambiguous. Source: CD4+ or CD8+ T cells sorted from blood, taken in a trial of the OX40 agonist ivuxolimab. The TCR originated in an adult with an advanced solid tumor such as melanoma, head and neck, liver or kidney cancer. CDR3 bases: TGTGCCAGTAGTAGAGGAGGTAGGTCGCGACAGCCCCAGCATTTT. Its protein is CASSRGGRSRQPQHF.